The rows below give T cell receptor beta chains drawn from one sample of a study of blood T cells in healthy people across ages. A single record per CDR3 protein comes from TCRdb applying MiXCR to the 5' RACE reads. The sample comprises about 1.8 million distinct CDR3 sequences, about 50% of which are singletons, and roughly 2.1% rests with the top ten. Sequenced sample: blood. These receptors originate from a woman aged 40 to 49 in good health. Both conserved end residues are trimmed from each CDR3. The order of the fields is D gene, V gene, CDR3 length, CDR3 protein. D genes are given only for firm matches.

. | TRBV12-3/TRBV12-4 | 14 | ASSPRGRSGQETQY
TRBD1 | TRBV12-3/TRBV12-4 | 17 | ASSLTARGLTGSYNEQF
TRBD1 | TRBV6-2/TRBV6-3 | 14 | ASSFQTGGVRNEQF
. | TRBV5-6 | 10 | ASSARGGTQY
. | TRBV5-1 | 12 | ATRPGTANNEQF
. | TRBV20-1 | 14 | SASRSGDIYQETQY
. | TRBV5-5 | 16 | ASRLTVGGAGTNNEQF
TRBD1 | TRBV7-9 | 13 | ASSSWGQGTDTQY
. | TRBV29-1 | 10 | SVEGGDNEQF
. | TRBV6-5 | 13 | ASSWYQFGNSPLH
TRBD2 | TRBV20-1 | 13 | SASPGLAGGSTQY
TRBD2 | TRBV5-5 | 13 | ASSPIGGAADTQY
. | TRBV7-2 | 13 | ASSRARGGNEKLF
. | TRBV21-1 | 13 | ASTEPGQGDQPQH
. | TRBV28 | 14 | ASSTVNRDIGTGQY
TRBD2 | TRBV6-5 | 12 | ASHWGAGPYEQY
TRBD2 | TRBV7-3 | 12 | ASSLTTSAETQY
. | TRBV12-3/TRBV12-4 | 10 | ASSLNFSPLH
TRBD2 | TRBV28 | 14 | ASSFYGGGDYNEQY
. | TRBV4-1 | 11 | ASSQVLDYEQY
. | TRBV27 | 13 | ASSPDRAGRGEQF
. | TRBV6-2/TRBV6-3 | 11 | ATDGTPTDTQY
. | TRBV4-2 | 12 | ASSQEMRDRGYT
. | TRBV7-2 | 13 | ASSLAGPGADTQY
TRBD1 | TRBV5-6 | 12 | ASSFGQGTETQY
TRBD1 | TRBV4-3 | 15 | ASSQERDSLPQNTRY
. | TRBV28 | 9 | ASSPATEAF
. | TRBV12-3/TRBV12-4 | 15 | ASSLGSPGLSTYEQY
. | TRBV27 | 12 | ASSPGIATYEQY
TRBD2 | TRBV20-1 | 12 | SGGGGAAEETQF
. | TRBV18 | 13 | ASSPSVVVVDEQF
TRBD2 | TRBV20-1 | 12 | SASAGRGGYEQY
. | TRBV12-3/TRBV12-4 | 13 | ASSRRQANSYEQY
TRBD1 | TRBV28 | 14 | ARSFPQGVSSYEQY
TRBD2 | TRBV6-1 | 15 | ASSPRTVGLAFYEQY
. | TRBV20-1 | 11 | SAAPGSTDTQY
. | TRBV28 | 8 | ASSSHGQY
. | TRBV6-5 | 11 | ASRKPGSDTQY
. | TRBV9 | 10 | ASWGGSYGYT
. | TRBV29-1 | 10 | SVATGNQPQH
. | TRBV27 | 11 | ASMGANTGELF
TRBD2 | TRBV15 | 18 | ATSRDRLGLAGATSYEQY
TRBD1 | TRBV6-6 | 15 | ASSWSTNRGDHNEQF
. | TRBV2 | 15 | ASSGFGTTLAKNIQY